This T cell receptor (beta chain) derives from a study of blood T cell repertoires in COVID-19. On the study more broadly: PBMCs, B-cell-depleted T cells, or T cells provided the cDNA or gDNA that made up the material.

Per the study methods: Scientists estimated how many nucleated cells there were by amplifying reference gene primers. The data were produced by immunoSEQ multiplex PCR, yet TCRdb's version contains in-frame clones alone and is incomplete. D and trimming were read from the DNA, whereas the V and J calls and clone size are those reported in that table. The data contain more than 85,000 clones, roughly four fifths of them singletons. The V end was cut by 6 bases, the J end by 4 bases, with 12 bases between. Germline V gene sequence: CDR1 SNHLY, CDR2 FYNNEI. The CDR3 totals 14 residues. The receptor was isolated from a woman over 75 with acute or convalescent COVID-19. Sequenced input: peripheral blood. The rearrangement links TRBV2 to TRBJ2-2; D perhaps matches TRBD2 (6 bases). In nucleotides, the CDR3 is TGTGCCAGCAGCACAGCGGGCAGCACCGGGGAGCTGTTTTTT. Translating it yields CASSTAGSTGELFF.